This T cell receptor beta chain came from a study of T cell responses to AZD1222 COVID-19 vaccine. Whole-study results and caveats: Donors, mostly white British, included more females; clonal diversity was possibly underestimated.

The repertoire was sequenced with immunoSEQ multiplex PCR; TCRdb's copy has only in-frame clones and lacks some. The sample carries roughly 160,000 clones, about 90% recorded once. The length of the CDR3 is 15 residues. Germline CDR1 and CDR2: LNHDA and SQIVND (reference sequence). The trim removed 1 base at V and 4 bases at J, leaving 1 base unmatched. Note on this clone: Its antigen is currently unknown.

The source is an adult in good health. The V gene is TRBV19, the J gene TRBJ2-1; TRBD2 matches at 10 bases. The sample consisted of peripheral blood, taken on day 0 of AZD1222 vaccination. CDR3 region: CASSIGAGGYNEQFF. Here the CDR3 DNA reads TGTGCCAGTAGTATAGGAGCGGGAGGGTACAATGAGCAGTTCTTC.